This T cell receptor beta chain comes out of a study of T cell responses to AZD1222 COVID-19 vaccine. Points from the study as a whole: Spike-specific TCRs gained breadth and depth after people received two AZD1222 doses. The study identified only a handful of AZD1222 recipients as seropositive at baseline. Without day 14 samples, only post-peak T cell repertoires were studied. Mapped onto spike, vaccine-associated CD4 TCRs spanned it and were dominant at 160-218 and 743-854.

CDR3 length: 15 amino acids. V lost 4 bases, J lost 7 bases, and 16 bases lay in between. CDR1 and CDR2 from the germline V gene are LGHNA and YNFKEQ. Note on this clone: Its antigen is still unknown.

Some clones are missing from TCRdb's copy, which holds only in-frame ones; the method was immunoSEQ multiplex PCR. In the table there are 150,000 to 170,000 clones, less than 90% of which are singletons. This chain connects TRBV4-2 to TRBJ1-4; D not resolved. The clonotype was recovered from an adult in good health. This sample comprised peripheral blood, obtained on day 0 of MenACWY control vaccination. CDR3 sequence reads: CASSLRRPEGEKLFF. For the CDR3, the DNA is TGTGCCAGCAGCCTACGGAGGCCCGAAGGTGAAAAACTGTTTTTT.